The 14 T cell receptor beta chains below come from one sample, sequenced in a study of cytomegalovirus exposure and HLA in healthy donors (dated by TCRdb to 2015 to 2018). The library was prepared using the immunoSEQ multiplex PCR assay. The multiplex PCR relied on a mix of 60 forward primers for TCR Vbeta segments and 13 reverse primers for TCR Jbeta segments. The clones in this table, taken by TCRdb from immuneACCESS, are in-frame only. Not every clone is retained; where verified, under half of the shortfall comes from an unresolved V gene, and the cause of the rest is unknown. The sample table holds roughly 100,000 clones, of which under 80% were seen once. Approximately 10% of the sample is held by the ten biggest clonotypes. Sample: PBMCs. The receptor set was obtained from a woman aged 18-29 years in good health and CMV-seropositive.

The chain joins TRBV4-1 to TRBJ2-5; 7 positions agree with TRBD1. This CDR3 contains 14 residues. Germline V gene lookup returns CDR1 MGHRA and CDR2 YSYEKL. Unmatched junction bases numbered 4, after V lost 4 bases and J lost 2 bases. The CDR3 sequence is CASSRQGPQETQYF. CDR3 bases: TGCGCCAGCAGCCGACAGGGACCTCAAGAGACCCAGTACTTC.

The chain is built from TRBV6-5 and TRBJ2-5; 8 bases are shared with TRBD2. The germline V gene has CDR1 MNHEY and CDR2 SVGAGI. V dropped 7 bases and J dropped 7; count of bases not matched to a gene: 11. CDR3 size: 14 residues. In nucleotides, the CDR3 is TGTGCCAGCAAGCCCACTAGCGGCTATGGGACCCAGTACTTC. Its translation is CASKPTSGYGTQYF.

This chain joins TRBV5-6 and TRBJ2-3, with 10 positions matching TRBD2. Germline trimming cut 2 bases from V and 2 bases from J; bases unmatched to any gene: 8. CDR3 length: 17 amino acids. From germline, CDR1 is SGHDT and CDR2 YYEEEE. CDR3 bases: TGTGCCAGCAGCTTTGAGGCTAGCGGGGGCAACACAGATACGCAGTATTTT. Translating gives CASSFEASGGNTDTQYF.

CDR3 in DNA: TGTGCCAGCAGCTGGGGACTAGCGGGGGGGCGAGGTACGCAGTATTTT. Amino acid sequence: CASSWGLAGGRGTQYF. This chain connects TRBV5-8 to TRBJ2-3; 16 bases are shared with TRBD2. Germline V gives CDR1 SGHTS, CDR2 YDEGEE. CDR3 length equals 16 residues. The ends lost 3 bases at V and 8 bases at J; junction bases unmatched: 6.

The V gene is TRBV5-6, the J gene TRBJ1-1; D not certain. Germline V gene data show CDR1 as SGHDT and CDR2 as YYEEEE. V was trimmed by 0 bases and J by 3 bases, leaving 3 bases between them. The CDR3 runs 12 residues. The CDR3, as DNA: TGTGCCAGCAGCTTGGGAGACACTGAAGCTTTCTTT. Protein: CASSLGDTEAFF.

The CDR3 loop is CASSPRGPINSPLHF. CDR3 nucleotides: TGCGCCAGCAGCCCCAGGGGACCTATTAATTCACCCCTCCACTTT. The V and J genes are TRBV5-1 and TRBJ1-6; D might be TRBD1 (6 bases). The CDR3 contains 15 residues. Germline V gene sequence: CDR1 SGHRS, CDR2 YFSETQ. V lost 4 bases, J lost 6 bases, and 14 bases lay in between.

There are a few counts of this clone. The chain links TRBV4-3 to TRBJ2-2, with D uncertain. Trimming left V 0 bases short and J 3 bases short, with 8 bases between. This CDR3 is 15 amino acids long. CDR1 LGHNA and CDR2 YSLEER come from the germline V gene. The CDR3 region has the DNA TGCGCCAGCAGCCAAGATTTAGGAGACACCGGGGAGCTGTTTTTT. Protein product: CASSQDLGDTGELFF.

The V and J genes are TRBV6-1 and TRBJ1-2; D is perhaps TRBD1 (6 bases). Trimming stripped 0 bases from V and 4 bases from J, with 12 bases between. There are 15 residues in the CDR3. Germline CDR1 is MNHNS and CDR2 is SASEGT. CDR3 in DNA: TGTGCCAGCAGTGAAGCGTTAGGGGGAGTCTATGGCTACACCTTC. It yields the protein CASSEALGGVYGYTF.

CDR3: CASSEQQGTEAFF. CDR3 bases: TGCGCCAGCAGTGAACAGCAGGGCACTGAAGCTTTCTTT. The chain employs TRBV10-1 and TRBJ1-1, with a tentative D call TRBD1 (5 bases). The CDR3 is 13 residues long. In germline, CDR1 is WNHNN, CDR2 SYGVQD (reference sequence). V was trimmed by 3 bases and J by 4 bases, leaving 9 bases between them.

The chain couples TRBV7-9 to TRBJ1-1; D unclear. Germline V lookup: CDR1 SEHNR, CDR2 FQNEAQ (reference sequence). The CDR3 is 11 amino acids. V lost 1 base and J 8 bases, leaving 5 bases between the germline ends. The CDR3, as DNA: TGTGCCAGCAGCTTAGAGACAGAAGCTTTCTTT. Its protein product is CASSLETEAFF.

In this sample, this clone turned up a few times. This sequence joins TRBV29-1 and TRBJ2-2, with no clear D. The CDR3 contains 14 residues. V was trimmed by 4 bases and J by 1 base, leaving 10 bases between them. Per germline, CDR1 SQVTM and CDR2 ANQGSEA. CDR3 residues: CSVVERKNTGELFF. In DNA form, the CDR3 reads TGCAGCGTTGTAGAGAGGAAGAACACCGGGGAGCTGTTTTTT.

The CDR3 DNA reads as TGTGCCAGCGGGGATTCGGGAGAAAAACTGTTTTTT. This gives the protein CASGDSGEKLFF. This sequence joins TRBV2 and TRBJ1-4; the D is unclear. V lost 8 bases to trimming and J lost 8 bases, with 12 bases between them. The CDR3 contains 12 residues. Germline loops: CDR1 SNHLY, CDR2 FYNNEI. Complete variable domain (other parts from reference TRBV2 and TRBJ1-4): EPEVTQTPSHQVTQMGQEVILRCVPISNHLYFYWYRQILGQKVEFLVSFYNNEISEKSEIFDDQFSVERPDGSNFTLKIRSTKLEDSAMYFCASGDSGEKLFFGSGTQLSVL.

This chain uses TRBV21-1 with TRBJ1-3; the table's D call of TRBD1 was not tested on the DNA. TRBV21-1 corresponds to a pseudogene. The CDR3 extends over 11 amino acids. The chain's CDR3 is CAGRGPDTIYF. DNA for the CDR3: TGTGCCGGCAGGGGGCCGGACACCATATATTTT.

The chain joins TRBV7-3 to TRBJ2-2; D might be TRBD1 (6 bases). CDR3 length: 14 amino acids. Germline V gene sequence: CDR1 SGHTA, CDR2 FQGTGA. V gave up 4 bases and J gave up 7 bases, with 13 bases separating them. This CDR3 reads CASSSGAGGGELFF. DNA of the CDR3: TGTGCCAGCAGCTCAGGGGCCGGCGGCGGGGAGCTGTTTTTT.